This TCR beta chain was captured by sequencing in a study of cytomegalovirus exposure and HLA in healthy donors. Findings and limits, study-wide: In a later analysis, HLA-C alleles had the fewest associated TCRs, DRB1 alleles the most.

The PCR used 60 Vbeta and 13 Jbeta primers. Repertoires were generated with immunoSEQ multiplex PCR, while TCRdb's copy carries only in-frame clones and drops some. The table shows approximately 150,000 clones, with 75% to 80% occurring only once. With respect to this clone: Its antigen is still unknown.

The sequenced sample was PBMCs. The clonotype was recovered from a man aged 40-50 years in good health and CMV-seropositive.

The CDR3 DNA sequence: TGTGCCAGCAGCCCCCCCCCGGGACACCTGAACACTGAAGCTTTCTTT. Amino acids: CASSPPPGHLNTEAFF. This rearrangement joins TRBV7-2 to TRBJ1-1; D might be TRBD1 (6 bases). Trimming cost V 5 bases and J 0 bases, with 16 bases left between them. The V gene's germline CDR1 is SGHTA and CDR2 FQGNSA. The CDR3 is 16 amino acids.